This T cell receptor beta chain is drawn from a study of read filtering for tumor transcriptome and immune sequencing. Broader study findings: RNA-seq captured clonotypes less deeply and reliably than IR-seq.

Germline V gene sequence: CDR1 SNHLY, CDR2 FYNNEI. CDR3 length equals 16 residues. V gave up 6 bases and J gave up 1 base, with 16 bases separating them. The library was built from around 0.4 ug RNA with molecular barcoded adaptors for alpha/delta and beta/gamma chains. In TCRdb, the reads were re-called with MiXCR into one record per CDR3 protein. Among around 41,000 distinct CDR3 sequences listed, around 11% were seen once. Ten or more counts support this clonotype. Its specificity is not known. This clonotype was obtained from a donor aged 40 or over with multiple myeloma. Sequenced input: a population of CD138-negative cells sorted from bone marrow. The rearrangement links TRBV2 to TRBJ2-1, with D perhaps matching TRBD1 (6 bases). CDR3 loop: CASSQQGPSSYNEQFF. The DNA for the CDR3 is TGTGCCAGCAGCCAACAGGGTCCCTCGTCCTACAATGAGCAGTTCTTC.